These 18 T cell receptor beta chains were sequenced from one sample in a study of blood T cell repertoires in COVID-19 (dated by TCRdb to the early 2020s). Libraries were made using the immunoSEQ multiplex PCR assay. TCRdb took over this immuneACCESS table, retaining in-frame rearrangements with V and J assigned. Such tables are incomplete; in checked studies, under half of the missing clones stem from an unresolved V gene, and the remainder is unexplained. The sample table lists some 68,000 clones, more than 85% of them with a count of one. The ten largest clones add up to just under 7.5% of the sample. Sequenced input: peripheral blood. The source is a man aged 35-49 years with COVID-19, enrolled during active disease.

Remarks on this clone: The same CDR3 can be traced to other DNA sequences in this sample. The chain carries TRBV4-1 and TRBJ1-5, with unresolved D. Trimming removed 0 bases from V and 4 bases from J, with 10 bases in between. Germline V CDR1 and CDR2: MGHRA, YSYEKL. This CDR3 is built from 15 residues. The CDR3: CASSQDLGGNQPQHF. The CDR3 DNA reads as TGCGCCAGCAGCCAAGATCTGGGAGGGAATCAGCCCCAGCATTTT.

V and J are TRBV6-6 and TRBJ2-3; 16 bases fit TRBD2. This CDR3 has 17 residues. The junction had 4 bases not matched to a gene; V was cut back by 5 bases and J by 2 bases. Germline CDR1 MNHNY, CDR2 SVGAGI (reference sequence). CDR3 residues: CASSPGLAGGPTDTQYF. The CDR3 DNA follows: TGTGCCAGCAGTCCGGGACTAGCGGGGGGGCCCACAGATACGCAGTATTTT.

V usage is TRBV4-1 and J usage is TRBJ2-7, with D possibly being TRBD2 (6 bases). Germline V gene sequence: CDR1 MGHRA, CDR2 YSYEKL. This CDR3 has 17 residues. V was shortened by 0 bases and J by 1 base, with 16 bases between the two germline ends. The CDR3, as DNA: TGCGCCAGCAGCCAAGATGCGGGAACCGATCGATCCTACGAGCAGTACTTC. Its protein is CASSQDAGTDRSYEQYF.

CDR3 sequence (DNA): TGTGCCAGCAGCCAAGTTACTAGCCTGGCAGATACGCAGTATTTT. This gives the protein CASSQVTSLADTQYF. The chain joins TRBV3-1 (or the pseudogene TRBV3-2) to TRBJ2-3, with D possibly matching TRBD2 (6 bases). Germline V gene data show CDR1 as LGHDT and CDR2 as YNNKEL (reference sequence). V was trimmed by 1 base and J by 4 bases, leaving 12 bases between them. The CDR3 sequence is 15 residues long.

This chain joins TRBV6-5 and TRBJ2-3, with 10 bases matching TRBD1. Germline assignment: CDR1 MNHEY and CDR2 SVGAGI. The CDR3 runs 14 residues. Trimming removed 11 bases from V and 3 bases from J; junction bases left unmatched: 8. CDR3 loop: CAGHRGQGTDTQYF. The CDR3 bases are TGTGCCGGCCACCGGGGACAGGGGACAGATACGCAGTATTTT.

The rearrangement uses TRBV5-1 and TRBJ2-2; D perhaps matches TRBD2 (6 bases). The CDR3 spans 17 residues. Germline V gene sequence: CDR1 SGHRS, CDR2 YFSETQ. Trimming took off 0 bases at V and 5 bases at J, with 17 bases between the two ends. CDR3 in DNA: TGCGCCAGCAGCTTGGTTAGTCGGGGCGCGGGGACCGGGGAGCTGTTTTTT. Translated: CASSLVSRGAGTGELFF.

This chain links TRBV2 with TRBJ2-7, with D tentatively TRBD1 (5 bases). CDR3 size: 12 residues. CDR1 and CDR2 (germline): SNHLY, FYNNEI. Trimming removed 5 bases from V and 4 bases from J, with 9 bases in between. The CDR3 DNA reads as TGTGCCAGCAGTTATGACAGATACGAGCAGTACTTC. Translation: CASSYDRYEQYF.

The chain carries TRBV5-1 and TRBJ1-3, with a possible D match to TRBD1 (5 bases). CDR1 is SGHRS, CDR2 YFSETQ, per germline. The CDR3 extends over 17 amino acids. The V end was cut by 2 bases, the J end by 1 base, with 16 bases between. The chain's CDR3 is CASSLRQLGDSGNTIYF. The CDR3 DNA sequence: TGCGCCAGCAGCTTAAGACAGTTAGGGGATTCTGGAAACACCATATATTTT.

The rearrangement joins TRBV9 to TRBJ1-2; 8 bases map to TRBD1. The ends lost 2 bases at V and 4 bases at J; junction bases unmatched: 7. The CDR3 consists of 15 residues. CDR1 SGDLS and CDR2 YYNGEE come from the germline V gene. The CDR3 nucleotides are TGTGCCAGCAGCGTGGCAGGGGGCAACTTCTATGGCTACACCTTC. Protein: CASSVAGGNFYGYTF.

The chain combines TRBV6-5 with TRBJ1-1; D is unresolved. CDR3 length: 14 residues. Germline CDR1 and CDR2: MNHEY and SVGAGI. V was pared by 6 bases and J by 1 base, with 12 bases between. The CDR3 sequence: CASRKLNRNTEAFF. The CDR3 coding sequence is TGTGCCAGCAGGAAGTTGAATAGGAACACTGAAGCTTTCTTT.

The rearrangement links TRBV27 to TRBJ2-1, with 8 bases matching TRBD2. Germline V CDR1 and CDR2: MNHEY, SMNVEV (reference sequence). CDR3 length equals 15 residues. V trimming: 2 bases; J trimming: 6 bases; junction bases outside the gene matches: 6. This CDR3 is CASSLQPGLGNEQFF. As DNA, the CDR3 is TGTGCCAGCAGTTTACAACCGGGACTAGGCAATGAGCAGTTCTTC.

CDR3 protein: CAWNNPGQQKNIQYF. CDR3 nucleotides: TGTGCCTGGAATAACCCGGGACAGCAAAAAAACATTCAGTACTTC. This rearrangement joins TRBV30 to TRBJ2-4; the match to TRBD1 covers 7 bases. The CDR3 is 15 residues long. V dropped 4 bases and J dropped 4; count of bases not matched to a gene: 10. Looked up from germline, CDR1 is GTSNPN and CDR2 is SVGIG (reference sequence).

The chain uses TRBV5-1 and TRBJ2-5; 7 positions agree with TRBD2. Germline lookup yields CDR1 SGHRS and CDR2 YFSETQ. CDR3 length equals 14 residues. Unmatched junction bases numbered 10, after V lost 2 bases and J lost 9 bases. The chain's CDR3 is CASSFTEGGGAQYF. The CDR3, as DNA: TGCGCCAGCAGCTTTACCGAAGGTGGGGGGGCCCAGTACTTC.

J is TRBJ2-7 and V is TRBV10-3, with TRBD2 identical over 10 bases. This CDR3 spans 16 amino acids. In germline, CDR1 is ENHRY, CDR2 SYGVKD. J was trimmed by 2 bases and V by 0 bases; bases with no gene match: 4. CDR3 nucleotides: TGTGCCATCAGTGAGTCGCCTAGCGGGGGAACCTACGAGCAGTACTTC. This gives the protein CAISESPSGGTYEQYF.

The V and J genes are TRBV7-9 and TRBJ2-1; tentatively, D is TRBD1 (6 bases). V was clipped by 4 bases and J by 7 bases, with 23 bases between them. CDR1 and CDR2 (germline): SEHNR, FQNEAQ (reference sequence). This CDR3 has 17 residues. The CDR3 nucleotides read TGTGCCAGCAGCTGGACCCAGGGGCTGGGGGTGGTAAATGAGCAGTTCTTC. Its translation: CASSWTQGLGVVNEQFF.

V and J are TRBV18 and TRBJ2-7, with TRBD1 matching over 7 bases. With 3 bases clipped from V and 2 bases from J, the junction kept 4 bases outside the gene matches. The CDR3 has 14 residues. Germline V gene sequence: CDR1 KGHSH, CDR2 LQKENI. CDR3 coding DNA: TGTGCCAGCTCACCGGGACAGCTTACCTACGAGCAGTACTTC. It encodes CASSPGQLTYEQYF.

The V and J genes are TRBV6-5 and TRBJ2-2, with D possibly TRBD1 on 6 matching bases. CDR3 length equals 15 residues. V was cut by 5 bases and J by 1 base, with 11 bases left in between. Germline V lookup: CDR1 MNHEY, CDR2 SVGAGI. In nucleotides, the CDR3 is TGTGCCAGCAGTCGGACAGAGATGAACACCGGGGAGCTGTTTTTT. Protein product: CASSRTEMNTGELFF.

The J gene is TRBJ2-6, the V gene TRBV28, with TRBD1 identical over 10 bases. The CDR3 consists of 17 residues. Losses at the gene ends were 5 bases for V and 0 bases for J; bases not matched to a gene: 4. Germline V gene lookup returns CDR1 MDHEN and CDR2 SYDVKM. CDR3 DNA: TGTGCCAGCAGTGCCGGGACAGGGGACTCTGGGGCCAACGTCCTGACTTTC. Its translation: CASSAGTGDSGANVLTF.